One and the same sample provided the 11 T cell receptor beta chains below, sequenced in a study of sequential checkpoint blockade in melanoma. Using immunoSEQ multiplex PCR, the repertoire was profiled, and TCRdb retains in-frame clones only, with some absent. The table records 7,500 to 8,500 clones, about 20% of them present only once. Stated treatment: randomized to nivolumab then ipilimumab (arm A) or the reverse (arm B). Here the sequenced sample was tumor tissue (inferred from file names), taken from a patient given nivolumab and ipilimumab in sequence. The receptors here all came from a human donor with melanoma.

V is TRBV18 and J is TRBJ1-5, with a possible D match to TRBD1 (5 bases). Trimming left V 5 bases short and J 2 bases short, with 10 bases between. Per the germline V gene, CDR1 is KGHSH and CDR2 is LQKENI. This CDR3 is built from 14 residues. Here the CDR3 DNA reads TGTGCCAGCTCAACGGGGGATGGCAATCAGCCCCAGCATTTT. Its protein product is CASSTGDGNQPQHF.

The rearrangement uses TRBV9 and TRBJ1-1, with D possibly TRBD1 on 6 matching bases. The CDR3 runs to 15 residues. Germline V gives CDR1 SGDLS, CDR2 YYNGEE. V was pared by 1 base and J by 3 bases, with 13 bases between. CDR3 amino acids: CASSVLWDTDTEAFF. DNA of the CDR3: TGTGCCAGCAGCGTATTGTGGGACACAGACACTGAAGCTTTCTTT.

This chain joins TRBV11-3 and TRBJ2-1; weak D call: TRBD2 (6 bases). The V end lost 3 bases, the J end lost 9 bases, and 21 bases lay between the germline ends. The CDR3 contains 16 residues. The germline V gene encodes CDR1 SGHNT and CDR2 YENEEA. The chain's CDR3 is CASSLGGPNTGGEQFF. In DNA form, the CDR3 reads TGTGCCAGCAGCTTGGGGGGACCTAATACCGGAGGTGAGCAGTTCTTC.

This chain links TRBV5-1 with TRBJ1-3; 7 nucleotides match TRBD1. This CDR3 is built from 16 residues. V was clipped by 0 bases and J by 3 bases; unmatched bases: 6. The germline V gene has CDR1 SGHRS and CDR2 YFSETQ. The CDR3 loop is CASSLAEGGYGNTIYF. Written as DNA, the CDR3 is TGCGCCAGCAGCTTGGCCGAAGGGGGCTATGGAAACACCATATATTTT.

This chain links TRBV5-1 with TRBJ2-1, with a possible D match to TRBD1 (6 bases). Germline values: CDR1 SGHRS, CDR2 YFSETQ. This CDR3 comprises 15 residues. The V and J ends lost 8 bases and 4 bases respectively, with 19 bases between them. The CDR3 DNA reads TGCGCCAGTAATAAGGGGGTCGGAAGTTACAATGAGCAGTTCTTC. Amino acids: CASNKGVGSYNEQFF.

The chain links TRBV5-1 to TRBJ2-3; 15 positions match TRBD2. The CDR3 has 16 amino acids. The junction had 4 bases not matched to a gene; V was cut back by 5 bases and J by 3 bases. CDR1 and CDR2 (germline): SGHRS, YFSETQ. This chain's CDR3 is CASREGTSGGTDTQYF. CDR3 in DNA: TGCGCCAGCAGGGAGGGGACTAGCGGGGGGACAGATACGCAGTATTTT.

CDR3 amino acids: CASSQAPVSYSGTNEKLFF. As DNA, the CDR3 is TGCGCCAGCAGCCAAGCGCCCGTGAGCTACAGCGGAACTAATGAAAAACTGTTTTTT. The chain joins TRBV23-1 to TRBJ1-4; D gene uncertain. TRBV23-1 is an open reading frame whose function is uncertain. V lost 6 bases, J lost 1 base, and 24 bases lay in between. The CDR3 is 19 residues long.

The V and J genes are TRBV6-8 and TRBJ2-7, with D perhaps given as TRBD1 or TRBD2 (6 bases each). V was cut by 8 bases and J by 6 bases, with 20 bases left in between. The CDR3 is made up of 14 amino acids. CDR1 is MNHGY, CDR2 SAAAGT, per germline. CDR3 bases: TGTGCCAGCGGATCGGTGGGCAAGGGGGGCGAGCAGTACTTC. Its translation is CASGSVGKGGEQYF.

The V and J genes are TRBV15 and TRBJ1-3; the D is unclear. CDR3 length equals 15 residues. The V and J ends lost 1 base and 1 base respectively, with 8 bases between them. In germline, CDR1 is LNHNV, CDR2 YYDKDF (reference sequence). CDR3 sequence: CATSRAGESGNTIYF. The DNA of the CDR3 is TGTGCCACCAGCAGAGCCGGAGAATCTGGAAACACCATATATTTT.

This clone was recorded a few times. Here the CDR3 reads CASSIVAGRDTQYF. CDR3 coding DNA: TGTGCCAGTAGTATCGTCGCGGGGAGGGATACGCAGTATTTT. The chain has TRBV19 and TRBJ2-3; tentative D call: TRBD2 (6 bases). V lost 3 bases and J lost 6, with 13 bases in between. The CDR3 is made up of 14 amino acids. Germline V CDR1 and CDR2: LNHDA, SQIVND (reference sequence).

This clone showed up just a few times. The chain is built from TRBV4-1 and TRBJ2-3, with TRBD1 identical over 10 bases. The CDR3 sequence is 15 residues long. After removal of 4 bases from V and 1 base from J, the junction contained 2 bases not matched to a gene. Germline V gene data show CDR1 as MGHRA and CDR2 as YSYEKL. CDR3 in amino acids: CASSLGQGGTDTQYF. The DNA of the CDR3 is TGCGCCAGCAGCCTCGGACAGGGGGGCACAGATACGCAGTATTTT.